One and the same sample provided the 15 T cell receptor beta chains below, sequenced in a study of breast tumors, draining lymph nodes, adjacent tissues. TCRdb passed the multiplex PCR reads through MiXCR, listing each CDR3 protein once. The table includes about 12,000 distinct CDR3 sequences, approximately 55% detected once. The material sequenced was breast tumor tissue. The receptors shown here come from a female donor with breast cancer. Some clones in this sample may be carry-over from other donors' samples.

The chain has TRBV6-6 and TRBJ2-1; D is unresolved. This CDR3 is 12 amino acids long. Trimming took 7 bases from V and 8 from J, leaving 12 bases between them. Germline loops: CDR1 MNHNY, CDR2 SVGAGI (reference sequence). CDR3 DNA sequence: TGTGCCAGCACCCCCAACCCCCATGAGCAGTTCTTC. This translates into CASTPNPHEQFF.

The CDR3 DNA sequence: TGCAGCGTGCAACGAGCGGGGCCCTACAATGAGCAGTTCTTC. It translates to CSVQRAGPYNEQFF. V gene TRBV29-1 combines with J gene TRBJ2-1, with 7 bases matching TRBD2. Looked up from germline, CDR1 is SQVTM and CDR2 is ANQGSEA. The CDR3 length is 14 residues. The ends lost 6 bases at V and 2 bases at J; junction bases unmatched: 7.

This chain links TRBV29-1 with TRBJ1-4; TRBD1 aligns across 8 bases. The germline V gene has CDR1 SQVTM and CDR2 ANQGSEA. The V gene end was trimmed by 3 bases and the J gene end by 7 bases; junction bases not matched to a gene: 10. The CDR3 runs 15 residues. The CDR3 reads CSVDSGYGTGEKLFF. DNA of the CDR3: TGCAGCGTTGATAGCGGGTACGGGACAGGTGAAAAACTGTTTTTT. The whole variable domain, filled in from reference TRBV29-1 and TRBJ1-4, reads SAVISQKPSRDICQRGTSLTIQCQVDSQVTMMFWYRQQPGQSLTLIATANQGSEATYESGFVIDKFPISRPNLTFSTLTVSNMSPEDSSIYLCSVDSGYGTGEKLFFGSGTQLSVL.

There are a few counts of this clonotype. The chain joins TRBV6-2 or TRBV6-3 to TRBJ2-1; D possibly uses TRBD1 or TRBD2 (5 bases each). There are 20 residues in the CDR3. Germline V gives CDR1 MNHEY, CDR2 SVGEGT. Trimming removed 0 bases at V and 0 bases at J, with 21 bases between. The DNA of the CDR3 is TGTGCCAGCAGTTACTCGATGGGGCCGGAGGACTTTAGCTCCTACAATGAGCAGTTCTTC. Its protein is CASSYSMGPEDFSSYNEQFF.

This clonotype has a count of ten or more. The J gene is TRBJ1-1, the V gene TRBV15; D is undetermined. The CDR3 runs to 13 residues. Trimming removed 2 bases at V and 0 bases at J, with 4 bases between. Germline CDR1 LNHNV, CDR2 YYDKDF (reference sequence). In DNA, the CDR3 is TGTGCCACCAGCAGAAAGTTGAACACTGAAGCTTTCTTT. It specifies CATSRKLNTEAFF.

The chain couples TRBV27 to TRBJ2-7; possibly TRBD1 for D (5 bases). The CDR3 sequence is 14 residues long. Germline-derived CDR1 and CDR2 are MNHEY and SMNVEV (reference sequence). Deletions cut 5 bases from V and 4 bases from J, with 15 bases between. CDR3 in amino acids: CASSGQVSGYEQYF. The CDR3 DNA reads as TGTGCCAGCAGTGGGCAGGTCTCAGGGTACGAGCAGTACTTC.

The V gene is TRBV29-1, the J gene TRBJ1-2, with D hard to call. The CDR3 covers 12 residues. Germline V lookup: CDR1 SQVTM, CDR2 ANQGSEA. Trimming removed 7 bases from V and 8 bases from J, with 17 bases in between. The CDR3 loop reads CSAIPSADGYTF. Written as DNA, the CDR3 is TGCAGCGCTATACCCTCAGCCGACGGCTACACCTTC.

The chain is built from TRBV9 and TRBJ2-3, with 8 positions matching TRBD2. V lost 0 bases to trimming and J lost 2 bases; unmatched junction nucleotides: 14. CDR3 length: 19 amino acids. Germline CDR1 and CDR2: SGDLS and YYNGEE. The CDR3 region is CASSVDDSGVTGVTDTQYF. CDR3 sequence (DNA): TGTGCCAGCAGCGTAGATGATAGCGGGGTTACGGGAGTCACAGATACGCAGTATTTT.

By frequency in the sample, this clonotype is medium-sized (0.01 to 0.1%). The genes are TRBV28 and TRBJ1-2; TRBD1 aligns across 9 bases. Per the germline V gene, CDR1 is MDHEN and CDR2 is SYDVKM. V lost 6 bases, J lost 5 bases, and 10 bases stayed unmatched. The CDR3 has 15 residues. CDR3 residues: CASRIPGTGLYGYTF. The CDR3 DNA sequence: TGTGCCAGCAGAATACCCGGGACAGGGCTATATGGCTACACCTTC.

CDR3 sequence: CASSQEIYGTSYGYTF. CDR3 coding DNA: TGCGCCAGCAGCCAGGAAATCTACGGGACATCTTATGGCTACACCTTC. The genes are TRBV4-3 and TRBJ1-2; perhaps TRBD1 as D (6 bases). V was pared by 3 bases and J by 5 bases, with 19 bases between. The V gene's germline CDR1 is LGHNA and CDR2 YSLEER. The CDR3 extends over 16 amino acids.

The chain recombines TRBV2 with TRBJ1-4; D remains ambiguous. Trimming took 6 bases from V and 4 from J, leaving 12 bases between them. There are 14 residues in the CDR3. CDR1 and CDR2 (germline): SNHLY, FYNNEI. The CDR3 DNA sequence: TGTGCCAGCAGGGCAAGGCCCCATAATGAAAAACTGTTTTTT. Translation gives CASRARPHNEKLFF.

A remark on this clonotype: A read error is likely, as this CDR3 ends without the conserved phenylalanine or tryptophan. This chain links TRBV7-3 with TRBJ2-7, with 7 bases identical to TRBD2. The V segment lost 3 bases and the J segment 0 bases; nucleotides outside the gene matches: 2. The CDR3 runs to 14 residues. CDR1 and CDR2 from the germline V gene are SGHTA and FQGTGA. The CDR3 loop reads CASSLGLLSYEQYL. CDR3 sequence (DNA): TGTGCCAGCAGCTTGGGACTACTCTCCTACGAGCAGTACCTC.

The chain couples TRBV2 to TRBJ2-3, with unresolved D. This CDR3 has 12 residues. CDR1 SNHLY and CDR2 FYNNEI come from the germline V gene. Deletions cut 7 bases from V and 15 bases from J, with 20 bases between. DNA of the CDR3: TGTGCCAGCATTGCCGGGTCAGGATACCAATATTTT. It is translated as CASIAGSGYQYF.

The gene calls are TRBV29-1 and TRBJ2-1; D gene ambiguous. The V and J ends lost 4 bases and 8 bases respectively, with 18 bases between them. This CDR3 comprises 14 residues. CDR1 SQVTM and CDR2 ANQGSEA come from the germline V gene. The CDR3 DNA is TGCAGCGTTGCGGTACAGTCCATTGCAGATGAGCAGTTCTTC. Residues: CSVAVQSIADEQFF.

The J gene is TRBJ2-3, the V gene TRBV7-9, with TRBD1 as a possible D gene (6 bases). The germline gives CDR1 SEHNR, CDR2 FQNEAQ (reference sequence). CDR3 size: 13 residues. The CDR3 protein is CATLGGEIDTQYF. The CDR3 nucleotides read TGTGCAACACTAGGGGGAGAGATAGATACGCAGTATTTT.